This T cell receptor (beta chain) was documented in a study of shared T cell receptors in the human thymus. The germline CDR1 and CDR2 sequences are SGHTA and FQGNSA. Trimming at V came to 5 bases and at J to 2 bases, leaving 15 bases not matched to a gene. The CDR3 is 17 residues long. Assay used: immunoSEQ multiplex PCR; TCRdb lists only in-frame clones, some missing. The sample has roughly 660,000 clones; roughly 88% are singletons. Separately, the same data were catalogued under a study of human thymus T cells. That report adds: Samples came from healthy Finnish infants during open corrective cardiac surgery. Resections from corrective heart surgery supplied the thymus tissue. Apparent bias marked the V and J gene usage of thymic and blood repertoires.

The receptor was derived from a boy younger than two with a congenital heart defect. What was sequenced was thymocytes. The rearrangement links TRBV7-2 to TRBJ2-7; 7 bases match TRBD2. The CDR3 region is CASSPPGGEPATYEQYF. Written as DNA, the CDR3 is TGTGCCAGCAGCCCTCCGGGAGGAGAACCGGCAACCTACGAGCAGTACTTC.